The 29 T cell receptor beta chains below were found in one sample sequenced in a study of T cells expressing NK-cell markers. TCRdb re-called the 5' RACE reads; every CDR3 protein appears as one record, without DNA. The table for this sample gives approximately 380,000 distinct CDR3 sequences. The sequencing sample was made of blood T cells: a sorted CD56 or NKG2C T cell subset, CD4+ or CD8+ T cells, or bulk PBMC T cells (not recorded which). These receptors originate from a man aged 18 to 69 in good health.

Here the CDR3 reads CASVKVGQIYGYTF. The genes are TRBV6-1 and TRBJ1-2; TCRdb's D gene call, TRBD1, goes unchecked for lack of DNA. Looked up from germline, CDR1 is MNHNS and CDR2 is SASEGT. This CDR3 comprises 14 residues.

V usage is TRBV9 and J usage is TRBJ2-3; TCRdb's D call of TRBD1 is untestable without DNA. Germline CDR1 is SGDLS and CDR2 is YYNGEE. This CDR3 has 15 amino acids. The CDR3 reads CASSVRTGPTDTQYF.

The chain uses TRBV7-8 and TRBJ2-2; TCRdb names TRBD2, which stays unverified in the absence of DNA. Germline V gives CDR1 SGHVS, CDR2 FQNEAQ. CDR3 length equals 15 residues. CDR3: CASRGTGTNTGELFF.

The V and J genes are TRBV12-3 or TRBV12-4 and TRBJ1-1; TCRdb calls TRBD1, which cannot be checked without DNA. CDR3 size: 17 residues. CDR3 in amino acids: CASSFARGRGMNTEAFF.

The CDR3 loop reads CATSDFGDQNNEQFF. V is TRBV24-1 and J is TRBJ2-1. CDR1 and CDR2 from the germline V gene are KGHDR and SFDVKD. The CDR3 is made up of 15 amino acids.

The V gene is TRBV5-5, the J gene TRBJ1-1. This CDR3 is 15 amino acids long. Germline lookup yields CDR1 SGHKS and CDR2 YYEKEE (reference sequence). The CDR3 loop is CASSLNPAVNTEAFF.

The chain has TRBV3-1 and TRBJ2-5; TCRdb's D call of TRBD1 is untestable without DNA. In germline, CDR1 is LGHDT, CDR2 YNNKEL (reference sequence). The CDR3 is made up of 20 amino acids. This chain's CDR3 is CASSQERKRPKGGLKKTQYF.

The chain joins TRBV7-2 to TRBJ1-2. The CDR3 covers 15 residues. Germline V CDR1 and CDR2: SGHTA, FQGNSA. This chain's CDR3 is CASSLAAPPTYGYTF.

The J gene is TRBJ1-1, the V gene TRBV11-2; TCRdb designates TRBD1, a call that cannot be tested without DNA. The CDR3 loop spans 14 amino acids. Germline CDR1 SGHAT, CDR2 FQNNGV. The CDR3 loop reads CASTGYRIDTEAFF. Combining the CDR3 with reference TRBV11-2 and TRBJ1-1 gives the whole variable domain EAGVAQSPRYKIIEKRQSVAFWCNPISGHATLYWYQQILGQGPKLLIQFQNNGVVDDSQLPKDRFSAERLKGVDSTLKIQPAKLEDSAVYLCASTGYRIDTEAFFGQGTRLTVV.

V usage is TRBV30 and J usage is TRBJ2-3; TCRdb's assignment of TRBD2 cannot be checked, as there is no DNA. Germline CDR1 reads GTSNPN; CDR2 reads SVGIG (reference sequence). The CDR3 contains 18 residues. CDR3: CAWSVYLPGLSRSDTQYF. Full variable domain (missing parts from reference TRBV30 and TRBJ2-3): SQTIHQWPATLVQPVGSPLSLECTVEGTSNPNLYWYRQAAGRGLQLLFYSVGIGQISSEVPQNLSASRPQDRQFILSSKKLLLSDSGFYLCAWSVYLPGLSRSDTQYFGPGTRLTVL.

This chain's CDR3 is CASSFNRGQGNQPQHF. This rearrangement joins TRBV28 to TRBJ1-5; with no DNA, the TCRdb D assignment of TRBD1 cannot be verified. In germline, CDR1 is MDHEN, CDR2 SYDVKM. The CDR3 length is 16 residues.

The V gene is TRBV3-1, the J gene TRBJ1-4. Germline CDR1 and CDR2: LGHDT and YNNKEL (reference sequence). The CDR3 contains 14 residues. CDR3 protein: CASSQAGLREKLFF.

The chain couples TRBV7-9 to TRBJ2-7; the D call of TRBD1 rests on TCRdb alone, since no DNA is present to check it. CDR1 is SEHNR and CDR2 is FQNEAQ in the germline V gene (reference sequence). The CDR3 sequence is 16 residues long. The CDR3 reads CASSSSGTTHSYEQYF.

V gene TRBV11-2 combines with J gene TRBJ1-1; TCRdb's assignment of TRBD1 cannot be checked, as there is no DNA. The germline V gene has CDR1 SGHAT and CDR2 FQNNGV. This CDR3 spans 16 amino acids. The CDR3 spells CASSNRDRYTNTEAFF.

This sequence joins TRBV5-1 and TRBJ2-3. The CDR3 is made up of 13 amino acids. CDR1 is SGHRS and CDR2 is YFSETQ in the germline V gene. The CDR3 loop is CASSSHSKDTQYF.

The chain is built from TRBV6-2 or TRBV6-3 and TRBJ2-7. The CDR3 loop spans 12 amino acids. Germline CDR1 is MNHEY and CDR2 is SVGEGT. The CDR3 sequence is CASSPTPYEQYF.

The rearrangement links TRBV4-2 to TRBJ2-5; TCRdb returns TRBD2, unconfirmable since there is no DNA. Germline lookup yields CDR1 LGHNA and CDR2 YNFKEQ. The CDR3 runs to 16 residues. Here the CDR3 reads CASSQGNGLSEETQYF.

The rearrangement links TRBV5-1 to TRBJ2-7. Germline values: CDR1 SGHRS, CDR2 YFSETQ. The CDR3 covers 15 residues. CDR3 protein: CASRLGSGESGEQYF.

This chain links TRBV7-8 with TRBJ2-3; TCRdb gives TRBD1 as the D gene, but with no DNA this cannot be confirmed. Germline V gene sequence: CDR1 SGHVS, CDR2 FQNEAQ. This CDR3 spans 16 amino acids. CDR3 sequence reads: CASSLSSGQRTDTQYF.

The chain carries TRBV20-1 and TRBJ1-2. CDR3 length: 15 amino acids. Germline CDR1 reads DFQATT; CDR2 reads SNEGSKA (reference sequence). The CDR3 is CSAREYFSGSYGYTF.

The chain has TRBV2 and TRBJ1-2; the D call from TCRdb, TRBD1, cannot be confirmed without DNA. CDR1 SNHLY and CDR2 FYNNEI come from the germline V gene. The CDR3 spans 16 residues. CDR3 amino acids: CASSEAGQGINYGYTF.

The chain combines TRBV12-3 or TRBV12-4 with TRBJ2-1; TCRdb returns TRBD1, unconfirmable since there is no DNA. CDR3 length: 15 amino acids. The CDR3 spells CASRGAGTPYNEQFF.

The chain recombines TRBV2 with TRBJ1-2; TCRdb selects TRBD1, and the lack of DNA leaves this call unchecked. The CDR3 spans 13 residues. Germline loops: CDR1 SNHLY, CDR2 FYNNEI. The CDR3 here is CASRREGGFGYTF. Full variable domain (outside the CDR3, taken from reference TRBV2 and TRBJ1-2): EPEVTQTPSHQVTQMGQEVILRCVPISNHLYFYWYRQILGQKVEFLVSFYNNEISEKSEIFDDQFSVERPDGSNFTLKIRSTKLEDSAMYFCASRREGGFGYTFGSGTRLTVV.

The chain carries TRBV6-1 and TRBJ2-7; TCRdb calls TRBD2, which cannot be checked without DNA. CDR3 size: 15 residues. Germline V gives CDR1 MNHNS, CDR2 SASEGT. This CDR3 reads CASSAGTSGSYEQYF.

The chain recombines TRBV28 with TRBJ2-7; TCRdb calls TRBD1, which cannot be checked without DNA. This CDR3 spans 11 amino acids. The V gene's germline CDR1 is MDHEN and CDR2 SYDVKM. CDR3: CASRQGWGQYF.

The chain has TRBV11-3 and TRBJ2-1; as DNA is missing, the TRBD2 call by TCRdb cannot be tested. CDR1 is SGHNT, CDR2 YENEEA, per germline. The CDR3 consists of 17 residues. The chain's CDR3 is CASRYPPRRPSYNEQFF.

The chain recombines TRBV12-3 or TRBV12-4 with TRBJ2-3; with no DNA, the TCRdb D assignment of TRBD2 cannot be verified. CDR3 length: 16 residues. This chain's CDR3 is CASSLTAGGFTDTQYF.

The chain combines TRBV6-5 with TRBJ2-7. The CDR3 is made up of 16 amino acids. The germline gives CDR1 MNHEY, CDR2 SVGAGI. CDR3 loop: CASSYRASAGTGEQYF.

The J gene is TRBJ2-6, the V gene TRBV5-1. The CDR3 sequence is 17 residues long. The germline gives CDR1 SGHRS, CDR2 YFSETQ. The CDR3 sequence: CASSSGQNLFGANVLTF.